The 14 T cell receptor beta chains given below trace back to one sample, sequenced in a study of blood T cell repertoires in COVID-19 (dated by TCRdb to the early 2020s). The method behind the library was the immunoSEQ multiplex PCR assay. TCRdb obtained this table from immuneACCESS and retained in-frame rearrangements with V and J assigned. These tables miss some clones; where compared with another copy, unresolved V genes account for less than half of the shortfall, and the remainder is unexplained. The sample table contains some 100,000 clones; only one count was recorded for roughly four fifths of them. The ten largest account for 5.5% to 7.5% of the sample. Material for sequencing was peripheral blood. All receptors come from a man aged 50-59 years with active or convalescent COVID-19.

This clone has just a few counts. This chain links TRBV28 with TRBJ1-5; 9 bases are shared with TRBD1. With V trimmed by 7 bases and J by 3 bases, 13 bases remained unmatched. The germline CDR1 and CDR2 sequences are MDHEN and SYDVKM. The CDR3 has 17 residues. The CDR3 loop reads CASITGTGRNFNQPQHF. Written as DNA, the CDR3 is TGTGCCAGCATTACCGGGACAGGGCGAAACTTCAATCAGCCCCAGCATTTT.

The rearrangement links TRBV7-2 to TRBJ1-2; TRBD1 matches at 8 bases. Unmatched junction bases numbered 8, after V lost 1 base and J lost 7 bases. The CDR3 covers 15 residues. In germline, CDR1 is SGHTA, CDR2 FQGNSA. The CDR3 protein is CASSLVGQGGSGYTF. CDR3 bases: TGTGCCAGCAGCTTAGTAGGACAGGGTGGTTCTGGCTACACCTTC.

The chain combines TRBV5-4 with TRBJ1-2; TRBD1 aligns across 7 bases. The ends lost 4 bases at V and 2 bases at J; junction bases unmatched: 5. The CDR3 runs to 14 residues. The germline CDR1 and CDR2 sequences are SGHNT and YYREEE (reference sequence). CDR3 sequence (DNA): TGTGCCAGCAGCGTACAACAGGGGAACTATGGCTACACCTTC. This codes for CASSVQQGNYGYTF.

CDR3 protein: CASSLALSSYNEQFF. The CDR3 DNA sequence: TGTGCCAGCAGCTTAGCTTTGAGCTCCTACAATGAGCAGTTCTTC. The chain recombines TRBV7-2 with TRBJ2-1; D is undetermined. V was trimmed by 0 bases and J by 0 bases, leaving 6 bases between them. In germline, CDR1 is SGHTA, CDR2 FQGNSA. CDR3 length: 15 residues.

This chain uses TRBV9 with TRBJ1-1; possibly TRBD1 for D (6 bases). Per germline, CDR1 SGDLS and CDR2 YYNGEE. The CDR3 extends over 14 amino acids. V was pared by 4 bases and J by 3 bases, with 13 bases between. The CDR3 loop reads CASSKGKGDTEAFF. CDR3 in DNA: TGTGCCAGCAGCAAGGGGAAGGGGGACACTGAAGCTTTCTTT.

The V and J genes are TRBV4-1 and TRBJ2-1; TRBD2 matches at 8 bases. Per the germline V gene, CDR1 is MGHRA and CDR2 is YSYEKL. The CDR3 sequence is 16 residues long. The V gene end was trimmed by 3 bases and the J gene end by 4 bases; junction bases not matched to a gene: 8. The chain's CDR3 is CASSHRAGAIYNEQFF. CDR3 nucleotide sequence: TGCGCCAGCAGCCATCGAGCGGGGGCGATTTACAATGAGCAGTTCTTC.

The chain combines TRBV29-1 with TRBJ2-7, with D maybe TRBD2 (7 bases). V gave up 4 bases and J gave up 6 bases, with 13 bases separating them. The CDR3 covers 12 residues. The germline V gene encodes CDR1 SQVTM and CDR2 ANQGSEA. The CDR3 bases are TGCAGCGTTGTACAGGGCGGGAGCGAGCAGTACTTC. It codes for CSVVQGGSEQYF.

The chain has TRBV29-1 and TRBJ1-2, with 9 bases matching TRBD1. The germline CDR1 and CDR2 sequences are SQVTM and ANQGSEA. Trimming removed 6 bases from V and 7 bases from J; junction bases left unmatched: 6. The CDR3 loop spans 12 amino acids. The CDR3 here is CSVAGTGFGYTF. CDR3 in DNA: TGCAGCGTGGCCGGGACAGGGTTTGGCTACACCTTC.

This clone was counted only a few times. This sequence joins TRBV6-4 and TRBJ2-1; possible D gene TRBD2, 7 bases. CDR1 is MRHNA and CDR2 is SNTAGT in the germline V gene. Trimming removed 2 bases at V and 0 bases at J, with 8 bases between. The CDR3 totals 15 residues. The CDR3 loop is CASSDRGGSYNEQFF. In DNA form, the CDR3 reads TGTGCCAGCAGTGACAGGGGGGGCTCCTACAATGAGCAGTTCTTC.

The chain couples TRBV5-4 to TRBJ1-5; tentative D call: TRBD1 (6 bases). In germline, CDR1 is SGHNT, CDR2 YYREEE (reference sequence). The CDR3 loop spans 14 amino acids. The ends were cut back, 4 bases at V and 4 bases at J, with 12 bases in the middle. The CDR3 sequence is CASSAGTQNQPQHF. In nucleotides, the CDR3 is TGTGCCAGCAGCGCCGGGACACAAAATCAGCCCCAGCATTTT.

The chain couples TRBV7-2 to TRBJ1-1; D uncertain. The CDR3 runs 13 residues. Trimming took off 5 bases at V and 5 bases at J, with 12 bases between the two ends. Germline V gives CDR1 SGHTA, CDR2 FQGNSA. The CDR3 reads CASSAEMSTEAFF. CDR3 DNA sequence: TGTGCCAGCAGCGCCGAGATGAGTACTGAAGCTTTCTTT.

This clone was seen only a few times. This sample includes further DNA sequences coding for the same CDR3. The chain has TRBV15 and TRBJ1-5; D unresolved. Germline CDR1 is LNHNV and CDR2 is YYDKDF (reference sequence). Trimming shortened V by 0 bases and J by 4 bases, and 4 bases separated the two germline ends. The CDR3 loop spans 13 amino acids. CDR3 sequence: CATSRDQNQPQHF. CDR3 coding DNA: TGTGCCACCAGCAGAGACCAGAATCAGCCCCAGCATTTT.

The gene calls are TRBV7-9 and TRBJ1-2, with TRBD1 identical over 9 bases. Germline lookup yields CDR1 SEHNR and CDR2 FQNEAQ (reference sequence). J lost 8 bases, V lost 5 bases, and 9 bases had no gene match. This CDR3 contains 14 residues. CDR3 DNA sequence: TGTGCCAGCAGCCCTGGGACAGGGAGTTTCGGCTACACCTTC. It translates to CASSPGTGSFGYTF. The entire variable domain, with the rest obtained from reference TRBV7-9 and TRBJ1-2, is as follows: DTGVSQNPRHKITKRGQNVTFRCDPISEHNRLYWYRQTLGQGPEFLTYFQNEAQLEKSRLLSDRFSAERPKGSFSTLEIQRTEQGDSAMYLCASSPGTGSFGYTFGSGTRLTVV.

The chain is built from TRBV3-1 (or the pseudogene TRBV3-2) and TRBJ2-3; 7 nucleotides agree with TRBD2. The CDR3 consists of 13 residues. After removal of 4 bases from V and 6 bases from J, the junction contained 4 bases not matched to a gene. Germline V CDR1 and CDR2: LGHDT, YNNKEL (reference sequence). CDR3 sequence: CASSLGRLDTQYF. The CDR3 region has the DNA TGTGCCAGCAGCCTCGGGAGGTTGGATACGCAGTATTTT.